These T cell receptor beta chains were read from a single sample in a study of blood T cells in healthy people across ages. One entry per CDR3 protein results from TCRdb running MiXCR on the 5' RACE reads. The sample consists of roughly 1,500,000 distinct CDR3 sequences, approximately 40% of them appearing once. Sample: blood. The receptors stem from a woman aged 18-29 years in good health. Each CDR3 is given with its conserved first and last residue. A D gene is named only where the DNA matches it firmly. Rows give clone size only sometimes, using once, few, many, or a class for an expanded clone.

cdr3_nt: TGTGCCAGCAGCCATAGCGTTAGCAATCAGCCCCAGCATTTT
cdr3_aa: CASSHSVSNQPQHF
v_call: TRBV3-1
clone_size: NA
j_call: TRBJ1-5
d_call: NA

cdr3_nt: TGTGCCAGCAGCTCAAAGGGGCCCTACGAGCAGTACTTC
cdr3_aa: CASSSKGPYEQYF
v_call: TRBV11-2
clone_size: NA
j_call: TRBJ2-7
d_call: NA

cdr3_nt: TGCAGTGCGCCCTCAGCGACTAGCGGGAGACCCTACAATGAGCAGTTCTTC
cdr3_aa: CSAPSATSGRPYNEQFF
v_call: TRBV20-1
clone_size: NA
j_call: TRBJ2-1
d_call: TRBD2

cdr3_nt: TGCAGTGCTACGGGACCCCCAAGCTCCTACAATGAGCAGTTCTTC
cdr3_aa: CSATGPPSSYNEQFF
v_call: TRBV20-1
clone_size: NA
j_call: TRBJ2-1
d_call: NA

cdr3_nt: TGTGCCAGCAACCGGGACAGGCGCACAGATACGCAGTATTTT
cdr3_aa: CASNRDRRTDTQYF
v_call: TRBV6-6
clone_size: NA
j_call: TRBJ2-3
d_call: TRBD1

cdr3_nt: TGCAGTGCTAGAGATTACGGACAGATCTACGGGAACACTGAAGCTTTCTTT
cdr3_aa: CSARDYGQIYGNTEAFF
v_call: TRBV20-1
clone_size: NA
j_call: TRBJ1-1
d_call: NA

cdr3_nt: TGTGCCAGCAGTGAAGGATACGGACTAGCGGGCACAGATACGCAGTATTTT
cdr3_aa: CASSEGYGLAGTDTQYF
v_call: TRBV6-1
clone_size: NA
j_call: TRBJ2-3
d_call: TRBD2

cdr3_nt: TGCGCCAGCAGCTCCCGAGGGGGTAATGAGGCTTTCTTT
cdr3_aa: CASSSRGGNEAFF
v_call: TRBV5-1
clone_size: NA
j_call: TRBJ1-1
d_call: NA

cdr3_nt: TGTGCCAGCAGTGAACGCAGGTTGGGCAATCAGCCCCAGCATTTT
cdr3_aa: CASSERRLGNQPQHF
v_call: TRBV6-1
clone_size: NA
j_call: TRBJ1-5
d_call: NA

cdr3_nt: TGCAGTGCTGTTTCCCTAAACACTGAAGCTTTCTTT
cdr3_aa: CSAVSLNTEAFF
v_call: TRBV20-1
clone_size: NA
j_call: TRBJ1-1
d_call: NA

cdr3_nt: TGTGCCAGCTCACCGAGACAGGGGAGCTACACCTTC
cdr3_aa: CASSPRQGSYTF
v_call: TRBV18
clone_size: NA
j_call: TRBJ1-2
d_call: TRBD1

cdr3_nt: TGTGCCAGCTCACCACCGAACAGGGAGAACACTGAAGCTTTCTTT
cdr3_aa: CASSPPNRENTEAFF
v_call: TRBV18
clone_size: NA
j_call: TRBJ1-1
d_call: NA

cdr3_nt: TGTGCCAGCAGCTCCTCCCAGTCCCGCATAGGTAACGAGCAGTACTTC
cdr3_aa: CASSSSQSRIGNEQYF
v_call: TRBV6-5
clone_size: NA
j_call: TRBJ2-7
d_call: NA

cdr3_nt: TGTGCCAGCAGCTTCGACATCAGCTCCTACAATGAGCAGTTCTTC
cdr3_aa: CASSFDISSYNEQFF
v_call: TRBV7-2
clone_size: NA
j_call: TRBJ2-1
d_call: NA

cdr3_nt: TGTGCCAGCAGCCCCTGGGACAGGGGGTCCTATGGCTACACCTTC
cdr3_aa: CASSPWDRGSYGYTF
v_call: TRBV9
clone_size: few
j_call: TRBJ1-2
d_call: TRBD1

cdr3_nt: TGTGCCAGCAGCTCCCCAGGACAGGGGTATAATTCACCCCTCCACTTT
cdr3_aa: CASSSPGQGYNSPLHF
v_call: TRBV13
clone_size: once
j_call: TRBJ1-6
d_call: TRBD1

cdr3_nt: TGTGCCAGCAGCTGGGGGATTCCGAGCTCCGCTGCGCAGTATTTT
cdr3_aa: CASSWGIPSSAAQYF
v_call: TRBV5-6
clone_size: few
j_call: TRBJ2-3
d_call: NA

cdr3_nt: TGCAGTGCTAGTGAAGCAGGACGTGAGGCGAGGGGCTACACCTTC
cdr3_aa: CSASEAGREARGYTF
v_call: TRBV20-1
clone_size: NA
j_call: TRBJ1-2
d_call: NA

cdr3_nt: TGCAGTGCTCTGGGACTAGCGGAGCGATACAATGAGCAGTACTTC
cdr3_aa: CSALGLAERYNEQYF
v_call: TRBV20-1
clone_size: few
j_call: TRBJ2-7
d_call: TRBD2

cdr3_nt: TGTGCCAGCAGCCCCATGAGCGGGAGGGTCAATGAGCAGTTCTTC
cdr3_aa: CASSPMSGRVNEQFF
v_call: TRBV14
clone_size: NA
j_call: TRBJ2-1
d_call: TRBD2

cdr3_nt: TGTGCCAGCAGTTACTTGGGAGAAGGACCCTACGAGCAGTACTTC
cdr3_aa: CASSYLGEGPYEQYF
v_call: TRBV6-5
clone_size: NA
j_call: TRBJ2-7
d_call: NA

cdr3_nt: TGTGCCAGCAGCCAAGAAACTAGCGGGGTGTTCATCGAGCAGTACTTC
cdr3_aa: CASSQETSGVFIEQYF
v_call: TRBV14
clone_size: once
j_call: TRBJ2-7
d_call: TRBD2

cdr3_nt: TGTGCCAGCAGTTACCTTCGGGGGAATGAGCAGTACTTC
cdr3_aa: CASSYLRGNEQYF
v_call: TRBV6-5
clone_size: NA
j_call: TRBJ2-7
d_call: NA

cdr3_nt: TGCGCCAGCAGCCAAGATGCTACGGGGTTCTATGGCTACACCTTC
cdr3_aa: CASSQDATGFYGYTF
v_call: TRBV4-1
clone_size: NA
j_call: TRBJ1-2
d_call: NA

cdr3_nt: TGCGCCAGCAGCCAAGACGGGCACATTGCAGGGGCGGACGACACTGAAGCTTTCTTT
cdr3_aa: CASSQDGHIAGADDTEAFF
v_call: TRBV4-1
clone_size: NA
j_call: TRBJ1-1
d_call: NA

cdr3_nt: TGTGCCAGCAGTGAACTAGGGAGATATGAGCAGTTCTTC
cdr3_aa: CASSELGRYEQFF
v_call: TRBV25-1
clone_size: once
j_call: TRBJ2-1
d_call: NA

cdr3_nt: TGTGCCAGCAGGGACATGGGGGGCGAGCAGTACTTC
cdr3_aa: CASRDMGGEQYF
v_call: TRBV6-2/TRBV6-3
clone_size: NA
j_call: TRBJ2-7
d_call: NA

cdr3_nt: TGTGCCAGCAGCACCGACAGGGGGCCCTACGAGCAGTACTTC
cdr3_aa: CASSTDRGPYEQYF
v_call: TRBV11-2
clone_size: NA
j_call: TRBJ2-7
d_call: TRBD1

cdr3_nt: TGTGCCAGCAGTTTAGGCGGCCTAGCGGGAAGAGATACGCAGTATTTT
cdr3_aa: CASSLGGLAGRDTQYF
v_call: TRBV12-3/TRBV12-4
clone_size: NA
j_call: TRBJ2-3
d_call: TRBD2

cdr3_nt: TGTGCCAGCAGCGTCTACGGGGGTGGGACTAATGAAAAACTGTTTTTT
cdr3_aa: CASSVYGGGTNEKLFF
v_call: TRBV9
clone_size: once
j_call: TRBJ1-4
d_call: NA

cdr3_nt: TGTGCCACCAGCAGAGAGGGCGCCAGGGGCTTTCTACCGAGCTCCTACGAGCAGTACTTC
cdr3_aa: CATSREGARGFLPSSYEQYF
v_call: TRBV15
clone_size: few
j_call: TRBJ2-7
d_call: NA

cdr3_nt: TGTGCCAGCAGTTACTCGTCCGGGACTAGCGGGAGGTTCACAGATACGCAGTATTTT
cdr3_aa: CASSYSSGTSGRFTDTQYF
v_call: TRBV6-5
clone_size: few
j_call: TRBJ2-3
d_call: TRBD2

cdr3_nt: TGTGCCAGCAGCAAAAAGGCGCACGTCGGTTACGAGCAGTACTTC
cdr3_aa: CASSKKAHVGYEQYF
v_call: TRBV21-1
clone_size: NA
j_call: TRBJ2-7
d_call: NA

cdr3_nt: TGCAGTGCCGACCGGGGGGGCAGCAATCAGCCCCAGCATTTT
cdr3_aa: CSADRGGSNQPQHF
v_call: TRBV20-1
clone_size: few
j_call: TRBJ1-5
d_call: NA

cdr3_nt: TGCGCCAGCAGTGAGTCCTTGGGGACAGGGGATGGCTACACCTTC
cdr3_aa: CASSESLGTGDGYTF
v_call: TRBV10-1
clone_size: few
j_call: TRBJ1-2
d_call: TRBD1

cdr3_nt: TGCGCCAGCAGCTCCTACCAGGGGGCGTCCTACGAGCAGTACTTC
cdr3_aa: CASSSYQGASYEQYF
v_call: TRBV5-1
clone_size: few
j_call: TRBJ2-7
d_call: TRBD1

cdr3_nt: TGTGCCAGCAGCGAATCGGGGAGTAGCAATCAGCCCCAGCATTTT
cdr3_aa: CASSESGSSNQPQHF
v_call: TRBV9
clone_size: once
j_call: TRBJ1-5
d_call: NA

cdr3_nt: TGTGCCAGCAGCGTAGCTAGCGGGGGGGCCCGGGAGCAGTACTTC
cdr3_aa: CASSVASGGAREQYF
v_call: TRBV9
clone_size: NA
j_call: TRBJ2-7
d_call: TRBD2

cdr3_nt: TGTGCCAGCTCACCACGGAGGGAGGTGCATGAAAAACTGTTTTTT
cdr3_aa: CASSPRREVHEKLFF
v_call: TRBV18
clone_size: once
j_call: TRBJ1-4
d_call: NA